These 32 T cell receptor beta chains came from one sample sequenced in a study of Ad26.COV2.S vaccination and SARS-CoV-2 variants. Measured with immunoSEQ multiplex PCR; TCRdb has only the in-frame clones, and not every one. This sample has approximately 280,000 clones, with around 87% found just once. Treatment noted: some 20 received Ad26.COV2.S at low or high dose, single or two shots; several received placebo; per-sample allocation not given. Specimens were obtained on day 63 following the first vaccine or placebo injection. This specimen was peripheral blood, taken in a trial of Ad26.COV2.S vaccine versus placebo. Receptors were obtained from a person aged 18-65 years who received the Ad26.COV2.S COVID-19 vaccine or a placebo.

This clone has a handful of counts. V is TRBV6-4 and J is TRBJ2-7; the D is unclear. The V and J ends lost 2 bases and 3 bases respectively, with 14 bases between them. The CDR3 consists of 15 residues. CDR1 is MRHNA, CDR2 SNTAGT, per germline. CDR3 sequence (DNA): TGTGCCAGCAGTGACCCCGGCCAACAATTCTACGAGCAGTACTTC. It yields the protein CASSDPGQQFYEQYF.

The chain couples TRBV21-1 to TRBJ2-3; the table's D call of TRBD2 was not tested on the DNA. TRBV21-1 is assigned pseudogene status. The length of the CDR3 is 12 residues. CDR3 sequence: CASRPPPDTQYF. The CDR3 DNA reads TGTGCCAGCCGTCCTCCCCCCGATACGCAGTATTTT.

The J gene is TRBJ1-1, the V gene TRBV11-2, with TRBD1 matching 11 bases. This CDR3 contains 14 residues. In germline, CDR1 is SGHAT, CDR2 FQNNGV. Losses at the gene ends were 4 bases for V and 6 bases for J; bases not matched to a gene: 4. The CDR3 protein is CASSSPGQGAEAFF. In nucleotides, the CDR3 is TGTGCCAGCAGCTCGCCGGGACAGGGGGCTGAAGCTTTCTTT.

The V and J genes are TRBV28 and TRBJ2-1; D is perhaps TRBD1 (6 bases). CDR3 length: 15 amino acids. The V and J ends lost 4 bases and 1 base respectively, with 11 bases between them. Per the germline V gene, CDR1 is MDHEN and CDR2 is SYDVKM. CDR3 region: CASSSQGWSYNEQFF. The CDR3, as DNA: TGTGCCAGCAGTTCCCAGGGGTGGTCCTACAATGAGCAGTTCTTC.

The V and J genes are TRBV3-1 (or the pseudogene TRBV3-2) and TRBJ2-7, with D hard to call. Trimming took off 2 bases at V and 3 bases at J, with 8 bases between the two ends. Germline-derived CDR1 and CDR2 are LGHDT and YNNKEL (reference sequence). The CDR3 sequence is 13 residues long. The CDR3 DNA reads TGTGCCAGCAGCCAATACGCAGGCTACGAGCAGTACTTC. Translated: CASSQYAGYEQYF.

V gene TRBV5-4 combines with J gene TRBJ2-3; 14 nucleotides agree with TRBD2. Trimming removed 4 bases from V and 5 bases from J; junction bases left unmatched: 6. This CDR3 has 16 residues. Germline CDR1 is SGHNT and CDR2 is YYREEE (reference sequence). The chain's CDR3 is CASSKGLAGEGDTQYF. The CDR3 bases are TGTGCCAGCAGCAAGGGACTAGCGGGAGAGGGAGATACGCAGTATTTT.

Here the CDR3 DNA reads TGTGCCAGCAGCCACTCGGGGACAGCGAACACCGGGGAGCTGTTTTTT. Amino acid sequence: CASSHSGTANTGELFF. The rearrangement links TRBV3-1 (or the pseudogene TRBV3-2) to TRBJ2-2; TRBD1 matches 7 bases. The germline V gene encodes CDR1 LGHDT and CDR2 YNNKEL (reference sequence). V shed 3 bases and J 0 bases; nucleotides not matched to a gene: 4. The CDR3 contains 16 residues.

The chain has TRBV3-1 (or the pseudogene TRBV3-2) and TRBJ2-4; D is uncertain. The CDR3 is made up of 17 amino acids. Looked up from germline, CDR1 is LGHDT and CDR2 is YNNKEL (reference sequence). The V gene lost 5 bases and the J gene lost 0 bases, with 17 bases spanning the gap. The CDR3 DNA reads TGTGCCAGCAGCTTGAGTAGCTTAGGAATAGCCAAAAACATTCAGTACTTC. It specifies CASSLSSLGIAKNIQYF.

The chain joins TRBV3-1 (or the pseudogene TRBV3-2) to TRBJ1-5; 8 bases line up with TRBD1. There are 14 residues in the CDR3. The germline gives CDR1 LGHDT, CDR2 YNNKEL (reference sequence). With V trimmed by 0 bases and J by 5 bases, 0 bases remained unmatched. CDR3 loop: CASSQETGDQPQHF. In DNA, the CDR3 is TGTGCCAGCAGCCAAGAGACAGGGGATCAGCCCCAGCATTTT.

V and J are TRBV7-3 and TRBJ2-5, with D possibly matching TRBD1 (5 bases). This CDR3 region has 15 residues. Germline lookup yields CDR1 SGHTA and CDR2 FQGTGA. V shed 5 bases and J shed 2 bases, with 15 bases lying between them. The CDR3 sequence is CASSPSSAGQETQYF. The CDR3 DNA reads TGTGCCAGCAGCCCGTCATCGGCAGGGCAAGAGACCCAGTACTTC.

The chain links TRBV7-2 to TRBJ1-2; 9 positions match TRBD1. V shed 5 bases, J shed 4 bases, and the junction held 5 bases outside the gene matches. This CDR3 has 14 residues. Germline CDR1 SGHTA, CDR2 FQGNSA. This CDR3 is CASSTGTGPYGYTF. The CDR3 DNA reads TGTGCCAGCAGCACCGGGACAGGGCCCTATGGCTACACCTTC.

V and J are TRBV19 and TRBJ2-1; D is perhaps TRBD1 (6 bases). The CDR3 sequence is 15 residues long. V was cut by 5 bases and J by 9 bases, with 20 bases left in between. The germline V gene encodes CDR1 LNHDA and CDR2 SQIVND (reference sequence). This chain's CDR3 is CASSREQGDPPEQFF. DNA for the CDR3: TGTGCCAGTAGTCGAGAACAGGGTGATCCCCCTGAGCAGTTCTTC.

The rearrangement uses TRBV19 and TRBJ2-7, with D hard to call. The CDR3 has 11 amino acids. Trimming left V 1 base short and J 6 bases short, with 4 bases between. Germline V gene data show CDR1 as LNHDA and CDR2 as SQIVND (reference sequence). DNA of the CDR3: TGTGCCAGTAGTATAGGCGGCGAGCAGTACTTC. Translation: CASSIGGEQYF.

The rearrangement joins TRBV7-3 to TRBJ2-1; 9 bases match TRBD2. Trimming at V came to 2 bases and at J to 4 bases, leaving 3 bases not matched to a gene. This CDR3 has 15 residues. Germline loops: CDR1 SGHTA, CDR2 FQGTGA. DNA for the CDR3: TGTGCCAGCAGCTTAGGGCTAGCGGGGTACAATGAGCAGTTCTTC. Its translation is CASSLGLAGYNEQFF.

V is TRBV20-1 and J is TRBJ2-5; D gene ambiguous. CDR1 and CDR2 from the germline V gene are DFQATT and SNEGSKA (reference sequence). Trimming cost V 5 bases and J 3 bases, with 4 bases left between them. The CDR3 loop spans 10 amino acids. The CDR3 protein is CSAAKETQYF. CDR3 DNA sequence: TGCAGTGCTGCCAAAGAGACCCAGTACTTC.

This clone was recorded once. CDR3 loop: CASSLDRYQPQHF. Written as DNA, the CDR3 is TGTGCCAGCAGCCTCGACAGATATCAGCCCCAGCATTTT. The V call is TRBV6-2 or TRBV6-3, the J call TRBJ1-5, with D possibly being TRBD1 (5 bases). Trimming left V 6 bases short and J 5 bases short, with 11 bases between. Germline CDR1 and CDR2: MNHEY and SVGEGT. The CDR3 loop spans 13 amino acids.

The chain employs TRBV7-8 and TRBJ2-3; 8 bases fit TRBD2. Germline CDR1 reads SGHVS; CDR2 reads FQNEAQ. CDR3 size: 16 residues. The trim removed 5 bases at V and 0 bases at J, leaving 7 bases unmatched. The CDR3 region is CASSRAPSGSTDTQYF. The DNA of the CDR3 is TGTGCCAGCAGCCGAGCCCCTAGCGGGAGCACAGATACGCAGTATTTT. Together with reference TRBV7-8 and TRBJ2-3, the CDR3 gives the full variable domain: GAGVSQSPRYKVAKRGQDVALRCDPISGHVSLFWYQQALGQGPEFLTYFQNEAQLDKSGLPSDRFFAERPEGSVSTLKIQRTQQEDSAVYLCASSRAPSGSTDTQYFGPGTRLTVL.

The chain combines TRBV5-1 with TRBJ2-7; possible D gene TRBD2, 6 bases. V dropped 2 bases and J dropped 6 bases, with 15 bases sitting between them. CDR3 length: 14 amino acids. The germline gives CDR1 SGHRS, CDR2 YFSETQ. CDR3 sequence: CASSLPGVDSEQYF. Here the CDR3 DNA reads TGCGCCAGCAGCTTACCGGGAGTAGATTCCGAGCAGTACTTC.

The chain has TRBV5-4 and TRBJ1-1; possible D gene TRBD1, 5 bases. Germline V gene data show CDR1 as SGHNT and CDR2 as YYREEE (reference sequence). This CDR3 has 15 residues. Trimming cost V 4 bases and J 3 bases, with 16 bases left between them. The CDR3 sequence is CASSLGGGVYTEAFF. DNA of the CDR3: TGTGCCAGCAGCCTCGGGGGGGGTGTGTACACTGAAGCTTTCTTT.

The chain recombines TRBV11-2 with TRBJ2-2; 11 bases are a match to TRBD1. CDR3 length equals 14 residues. CDR1 and CDR2 (germline): SGHAT, FQNNGV. The junction had 1 base not matched to a gene; V was cut back by 1 base and J by 9 bases. DNA for the CDR3: TGTGCCAGCAGCTTAGGGACAGGGGGCTGGGAGCTGTTTTTT. It translates to CASSLGTGGWELFF.

The CDR3 reads CASAPEGSGNTIYF. As DNA, the CDR3 is TGTGCCAGTGCCCCAGAGGGCAGTGGAAACACCATATATTTT. The chain employs TRBV19 and TRBJ1-3; D is unresolved. The V gene lost 8 bases and the J gene lost 3 bases, with 14 bases spanning the gap. Germline V lookup: CDR1 LNHDA, CDR2 SQIVND (reference sequence). The CDR3 consists of 14 residues.

The chain combines TRBV23-1 with TRBJ1-1, with D unclear. TRBV23-1 is an ORF, and what it does is uncertain. The CDR3 totals 13 residues. V shed 3 bases and J shed 1 base, with 6 bases lying between them. The CDR3 bases are TGCGCCAGCAGTCAGGGTCGGAACACTGAAGCTTTCTTT. Encoded protein: CASSQGRNTEAFF.

The chain uses TRBV5-1 and TRBJ2-5, with 9 bases matching TRBD2. The CDR3 is 15 amino acids. The J segment lost 2 bases and the V segment lost 9 bases, leaving 11 bases of the junction unmatched. From germline, CDR1 is SGHRS and CDR2 YFSETQ. CDR3 amino acids: CATTERGAWQETQYF. CDR3 DNA: TGCGCCACCACGGAGCGGGGGGCGTGGCAAGAGACCCAGTACTTC.

The rearrangement uses TRBV29-1 and TRBJ2-1; TRBD1 matches 7 bases. Trimming cost V 6 bases and J 0 bases; bases outside gene matches: 5. This CDR3 has 14 amino acids. Germline assignment: CDR1 SQVTM and CDR2 ANQGSEA. CDR3 in amino acids: CSVRQGSSYNEQFF. CDR3 bases: TGCAGCGTCAGACAGGGAAGCTCCTACAATGAGCAGTTCTTC.

The chain combines TRBV7-2 with TRBJ2-7; TRBD2 matches 11 bases. CDR3 length: 15 amino acids. Germline trimming cut 2 bases from V and 3 bases from J; bases unmatched to any gene: 3. Germline values: CDR1 SGHTA, CDR2 FQGNSA. CDR3 nucleotides: TGTGCCAGCAGCTTAACTAGCGGGGGATACTACGAGCAGTACTTC. Its translation is CASSLTSGGYYEQYF.

In nucleotides, the CDR3 is TGTGCCAGTAAGGGGTGGGGTCCCGGTGGCTACACCTTC. Protein sequence: CASKGWGPGGYTF. The V and J genes are TRBV19 and TRBJ1-2, with D perhaps TRBD1 (5 bases). This CDR3 is 13 amino acids long. CDR1 and CDR2 (germline): LNHDA, SQIVND (reference sequence). V was trimmed by 7 bases and J by 7 bases, leaving 16 bases between them.

The chain links TRBV5-1 to TRBJ1-2; 7 nucleotides agree with TRBD1. V shed 4 bases and J 11 bases; nucleotides not matched to a gene: 11. Germline V gene data show CDR1 as SGHRS and CDR2 as YFSETQ. This CDR3 comprises 13 residues. CDR3 bases: TGCGCCAGCAGCCCCGGGGACAGAGTGGGTTACACCTTC. As protein: CASSPGDRVGYTF.

CDR3 loop: CASNSWVTTEAFF. DNA for the CDR3: TGTGCCAGCAACTCTTGGGTGACCACTGAAGCTTTCTTT. V is TRBV7-2 and J is TRBJ1-1; D gene uncertain. Germline loops: CDR1 SGHTA, CDR2 FQGNSA. This CDR3 comprises 13 residues. Trimming stripped 7 bases from V and 4 bases from J, with 13 bases between.

The rearrangement links TRBV20-1 to TRBJ2-1; possibly TRBD2 for D (5 bases). The germline CDR1 and CDR2 sequences are DFQATT and SNEGSKA (reference sequence). CDR3 length: 12 residues. V was trimmed by 3 bases and J by 9 bases, leaving 12 bases between them. CDR3 sequence (DNA): TGCAGTGCTAGTAGGGAGCGGAGTGAGCAGTTCTTC. Its translation: CSASRERSEQFF.

The chain links TRBV29-1 to TRBJ1-4; D is ambiguous. V lost 7 bases and J lost 4, with 13 bases in between. CDR1 and CDR2 (germline): SQVTM, ANQGSEA. CDR3 size: 13 residues. This CDR3 is CSAFDGDNEKLFF. CDR3 bases: TGCAGCGCATTCGACGGGGATAATGAAAAACTGTTTTTT.

This clone occurred once. The chain uses TRBV6-2 or TRBV6-3 and TRBJ2-2; weak D call: TRBD1 (5 bases). From germline, CDR1 is MNHEY and CDR2 SVGEGT. Trimming pared 2 bases from V and 4 bases from J, leaving 11 bases between. The CDR3 is 15 amino acids. For the CDR3, the DNA is TGTGCCAGCAGTTACCGCAAAGGGGTCACCGGGGAGCTGTTTTTT. It is translated as CASSYRKGVTGELFF.

This chain links TRBV19 with TRBJ2-1; D is ambiguous. There are 12 residues in the CDR3. V lost 4 bases, J lost 5 bases, and 6 bases lay in between. Germline CDR1 is LNHDA and CDR2 is SQIVND (reference sequence). The CDR3 sequence: CASSRVNNEQFF. The CDR3 nucleotides read TGTGCCAGTAGTAGGGTAAACAATGAGCAGTTCTTC.